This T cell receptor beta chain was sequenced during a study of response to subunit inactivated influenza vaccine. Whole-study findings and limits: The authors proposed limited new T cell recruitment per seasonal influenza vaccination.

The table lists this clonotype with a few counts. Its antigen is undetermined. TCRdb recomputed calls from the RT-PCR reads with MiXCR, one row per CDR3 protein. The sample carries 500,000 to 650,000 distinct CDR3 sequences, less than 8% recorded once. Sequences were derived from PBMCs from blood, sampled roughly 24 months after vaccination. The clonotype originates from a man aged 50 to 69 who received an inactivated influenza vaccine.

The CDR3 loop reads CASRVKGTGELFF. CDR3 DNA: TGCGCCAGCAGGGTAAAGGGGACCGGGGAGCTGTTTTTT. The rearrangement uses TRBV5-1 and TRBJ2-2, with D perhaps TRBD1 (5 bases). This CDR3 comprises 13 residues. Germline CDR1 and CDR2: SGHRS and YFSETQ. Deletions cut 5 bases from V and 5 bases from J, with 10 bases between.